One T cell receptor (beta chain) is described in this entry. Its target is not known. The CDR3 sequence is 13 residues long. The germline gives CDR1 SGHAT, CDR2 FQNNGV. V was shortened by 4 bases and J by 4 bases, with 11 bases between the two germline ends. The assay was immunoSEQ multiplex PCR, and TCRdb's table has in-frame clones only and misses some. This sample has over a million clones, with about 75% found just once. This record belongs to a study of shared clonotypes between healthy human individuals. Study at large: The plates for each donor numbered three CD4 naive, three CD4 memory, two CD8 naive and one CD8 memory. General study findings and limits: An anticipated effect of sequencing depth on clonotype sharing among donors was recognized.

Researchers partitioned CD4+ cells into CD45RA+ naive and CD45RA-negative memory subsets. The clonotype comes from a man aged 18-30 years in good health. Material: memory CD4+ T cells sorted from blood. Subset reported: CD45RA-negative fraction. The V and J genes are TRBV11-2 and TRBJ2-7, with D unresolved. The CDR3 loop is CASSSPRMYEQYF. CDR3 sequence (DNA): TGTGCCAGCAGCTCCCCGCGGATGTACGAGCAGTACTTC. Filled out from reference TRBV11-2 and TRBJ2-7, the complete variable domain reads EAGVAQSPRYKIIEKRQSVAFWCNPISGHATLYWYQQILGQGPKLLIQFQNNGVVDDSQLPKDRFSAERLKGVDSTLKIQPAKLEDSAVYLCASSSPRMYEQYFGPGTRLTVT.